A few counts support the clone carrying this T cell receptor (beta chain). The treatment was: oral pan-JAK inhibitor, 5-10 mg twice daily. RNA extraction was followed by reverse transcription into cDNA, which acted as the sequencing template. TCRdb's table, derived via immunoSEQ multiplex PCR, lists solely in-frame clones and lacks some. The table lists under 350,000 clones, roughly 64% of them singletons. These data come from a study of CD8+ T cells in alopecia areata. V lost 1 base and J 3 bases, leaving 13 bases between the germline ends. The CDR3 totals 15 residues. CDR1 is SGHRS and CDR2 is YFSETQ in the germline V gene.

V usage is TRBV5-1 and J usage is TRBJ2-5; possibly TRBD2 for D (5 bases). The material was CD4+ T cells sorted from blood, obtained at week 24, from a patient treated with tofacitinib. This TCR derives from a human donor with alopecia areata. The CDR3 DNA follows: TGCGCCAGCAGCTTGACTTCGGGATGGAAAGAGACCCAGTACTTC. The encoded protein is CASSLTSGWKETQYF.